These 30 T cell receptor beta chains share one sample of origin, sequenced in a study of regulatory T cells in long-lasting Graves disease. Library construction for TCR beta used iRepertoire HTBI primers and Arm-PCR of CDR3 regions. TCRdb recomputed calls from the multiplex PCR reads with MiXCR, one row per CDR3 protein. The data contain under 500,000 distinct CDR3 sequences, 16% of them seen just once; the ten biggest clones take up about 10%. Indicated time point: newly diagnosed GD, antithyroid drugs for less than 3 months. PBMCs provided the RNA from which the TCR library was made. The same sample was also studied in work on T cells in Graves' hyperthyroidism and ophthalmopathy.

The specimen was peripheral blood mononuclear cells (PBMCs), collected at new diagnosis, from a patient treated with antithyroid drugs. The receptors come from a woman aged 30 to 39 with Graves disease.

At least ten counts were recorded for this clonotype. This sequence joins TRBV28 and TRBJ1-4; a weak D match, TRBD1 (6 bases). In germline, CDR1 is MDHEN, CDR2 SYDVKM. V dropped 8 bases and J dropped 6 bases, with 22 bases sitting between them. The CDR3 has 16 residues. The CDR3 coding sequence is TGTGCCAGCTTCACCCTCTACGGGGGCACGTATGAAAAACTGTTTTTT. Translated: CASFTLYGGTYEKLFF.

This clonotype showed up many times. The chain couples TRBV7-9 to TRBJ1-2; no clear D gene. The germline gives CDR1 SEHNR, CDR2 FQNEAQ (reference sequence). CDR3 length: 16 amino acids. Trimming took off 1 base at V and 2 bases at J, with 14 bases between the two ends. CDR3 sequence: CASSLGASRTNYGYTF. CDR3 DNA: TGTGCCAGCAGCTTAGGGGCCTCGAGGACCAACTATGGCTACACCTTC. Variable domain in full (rest from reference TRBV7-9 and TRBJ1-2): DTGVSQNPRHKITKRGQNVTFRCDPISEHNRLYWYRQTLGQGPEFLTYFQNEAQLEKSRLLSDRFSAERPKGSFSTLEIQRTEQGDSAMYLCASSLGASRTNYGYTFGSGTRLTVV.

This clonotype was picked up many times. The chain joins TRBV28 to TRBJ2-1; D remains unclear. Per germline, CDR1 MDHEN and CDR2 SYDVKM. V shed 8 bases and J shed 3 bases, with 14 bases lying between them. This CDR3 is 14 amino acids long. The CDR3 reads CASGWSFNYNEQFF. The CDR3 region has the DNA TGTGCCAGCGGCTGGTCTTTCAACTACAATGAGCAGTTCTTC.

This clonotype has only a few counts. This chain uses TRBV19 with TRBJ1-5; D perhaps matches TRBD1 (5 bases). The CDR3 has 14 amino acids. Trimming removed 2 bases from V and 7 bases from J, with 12 bases in between. CDR1 and CDR2 from the germline V gene are LNHDA and SQIVND (reference sequence). CDR3 nucleotides: TGTGCCAGTAGTATATTCAGGGTCGGACAGCCCCAGCATTTT. Translating gives CASSIFRVGQPQHF.

The CDR3 reads CASSGGLAGEAGELFF. The CDR3 nucleotides are TGTGCCAGCAGCGGGGGACTAGCGGGAGAGGCCGGGGAGCTGTTTTTT. V gene TRBV7-3 combines with J gene TRBJ2-2; 14 nucleotides line up with TRBD2. This CDR3 is 16 amino acids long. In germline, CDR1 is SGHTA, CDR2 FQGTGA. Unmatched junction bases numbered 5, after V lost 5 bases and J lost 6 bases.

J is TRBJ2-1 and V is TRBV4-3, with 13 bases lining up with TRBD2. This CDR3 comprises 16 residues. Germline V gene data show CDR1 as LGHNA and CDR2 as YSLEER. V trimming: 4 bases; J trimming: 5 bases; junction bases outside the gene matches: 5. In DNA, the CDR3 is TGCGCCAGCAGCCGAACCGGGACTAGCGGGGACAATGAGCAGTTCTTC. Translation gives CASSRTGTSGDNEQFF.

The V and J genes are TRBV5-1 and TRBJ2-7; tentative D call: TRBD2 (6 bases). The V gene lost 0 bases and the J gene lost 3 bases, with 16 bases spanning the gap. The CDR3 contains 16 residues. Germline V gene data show CDR1 as SGHRS and CDR2 as YFSETQ. CDR3 sequence: CASSLALGRSFYEQYF. CDR3 DNA: TGCGCCAGCAGCTTGGCTCTAGGGAGGTCCTTCTACGAGCAGTACTTC. The whole variable domain, filled in from reference TRBV5-1 and TRBJ2-7, reads KAGVTQTPRYLIKTRGQQVTLSCSPISGHRSVSWYQQTPGQGLQFLFEYFSETQRNKGNFPGRFSGRQFSNSRSEMNVSTLELGDSALYLCASSLALGRSFYEQYFGPGTRLTVT.

This clonotype was detected a few times. It may be a read error: a sequence one base away is much more abundant. The rearrangement joins TRBV6-1 to TRBJ2-7; no reliable D call. V lost 6 bases and J 6 bases, leaving 12 bases between the germline ends. Germline assignment: CDR1 MNHNS and CDR2 SASEGT. The CDR3 runs 12 residues. DNA for the CDR3: TGTGCCAGCAGCAGAACAAGTTCCGAGCAGTACTTC. Translation: CASSRTSSEQYF.

This clonotype was detected only a few times. This rearrangement joins TRBV11-2 to TRBJ1-1; D possibly corresponds to TRBD1 (5 bases). V gave up 6 bases and J gave up 5 bases, with 19 bases separating them. The CDR3 sequence is 15 residues long. Germline V lookup: CDR1 SGHAT, CDR2 FQNNGV. CDR3 amino acids: CASSQIKGRVTEAFF. CDR3 DNA sequence: TGTGCCAGCAGTCAGATTAAGGGCAGGGTTACTGAAGCTTTCTTT.

Notes on this clonotype: This may come from a read error, since a much larger clone is one base off. This chain joins TRBV4-1 and TRBJ1-2, with D uncertain. V lost 5 bases, J lost 6 bases, and 13 bases lay in between. In germline, CDR1 is MGHRA, CDR2 YSYEKL. The CDR3 has 13 amino acids. The CDR3 protein is CASSLHRRDGYTF. In DNA form, the CDR3 reads TGCGCCAGCAGCTTGCATAGGAGGGATGGCTACACCTTC.

This clonotype occurred once. V gene TRBV6-1 combines with J gene TRBJ1-2; D is ambiguous. The V end was cut by 8 bases, the J end by 5 bases, with 15 bases between. The CDR3 contains 13 residues. In germline, CDR1 is MNHNS, CDR2 SASEGT. CDR3 sequence (DNA): TGTGCCAGCTCTGGCAGGATGGGGTATGGCTACACCTTC. Encoded protein: CASSGRMGYGYTF.

There are a few counts of this clonotype. The chain joins TRBV27 to TRBJ2-2; D possibly corresponds to TRBD1 (6 bases). The V end was cut by 2 bases, the J end by 7 bases, with 14 bases between. CDR3 length: 15 amino acids. The germline V gene encodes CDR1 MNHEY and CDR2 SMNVEV (reference sequence). The CDR3 DNA reads as TGTGCCAGCAGTTTAAGGGGGAGTACGATCGGGGAGCTGTTTTTT. It codes for CASSLRGSTIGELFF.

The genes are TRBV2 and TRBJ2-1; 9 bases are shared with TRBD2. V dropped 4 bases and J dropped 5; count of bases not matched to a gene: 6. Per the germline V gene, CDR1 is SNHLY and CDR2 is FYNNEI. The CDR3 totals 15 residues. The CDR3 is CASSVTASGDNEQFF. As DNA, the CDR3 is TGTGCCAGCAGTGTTACGGCTAGCGGGGACAATGAGCAGTTCTTC.

This clonotype was found once. A read error is likely here: a far larger clone is one base away. CDR3 in amino acids: CASGSAGVEAQYF. The CDR3 DNA is TGTGCTAGTGGTTCTGCGGGAGTGGAGGCCCAGTACTTC. The chain couples TRBV12-5 to TRBJ2-3, with 7 positions matching TRBD2. With the DNA end fitting TRBJ2-5 better, the J assignment may be wrong. The germline CDR1 and CDR2 sequences are LGHNT and FRNRAP. The CDR3 is made up of 13 amino acids.

This clonotype has at least ten counts. This rearrangement joins TRBV11-2 to TRBJ1-5; TRBD1 agrees at 7 bases. CDR1 SGHAT and CDR2 FQNNGV come from the germline V gene. The CDR3 loop spans 14 amino acids. The trim removed 4 bases at V and 4 bases at J, leaving 4 bases unmatched. The CDR3 spells CASSSTGKNQPQHF. CDR3 DNA: TGTGCCAGCAGCTCGACAGGGAAGAATCAGCCCCAGCATTTT. Full variable domain (rest looked up from reference TRBV11-2 and TRBJ1-5): EAGVAQSPRYKIIEKRQSVAFWCNPISGHATLYWYQQILGQGPKLLIQFQNNGVVDDSQLPKDRFSAERLKGVDSTLKIQPAKLEDSAVYLCASSSTGKNQPQHFGDGTRLSIL.

Ten or more counts support this clonotype. The V gene is TRBV18, the J gene TRBJ2-1; 7 bases are a match to TRBD1. The V gene's germline CDR1 is KGHSH and CDR2 LQKENI. The CDR3 is 14 residues long. V lost 6 bases, J lost 3 bases, and 5 bases stayed unmatched. In nucleotides, the CDR3 is TGTGCCAGCTCGCCCGGGACAGTCTACAATGAGCAGTTCTTC. It codes for CASSPGTVYNEQFF.

This clonotype was counted only a few times. A read error may explain this, as a much larger clone is one base away. The chain joins TRBV30 to TRBJ2-7; D gene ambiguous. V was pared by 5 bases and J by 6 bases, with 14 bases between. The CDR3 consists of 12 residues. Germline CDR1 GTSNPN, CDR2 SVGIG (reference sequence). CDR3 DNA sequence: TGTGCCTGGGGGTTGCGGAGCTGCGAGCAGTACTTC. Translated, it gives CAWGLRSCEQYF.

This clonotype has a count of ten or more. The chain combines TRBV27 with TRBJ2-5; tentative D call: TRBD1 (5 bases). Germline CDR1 MNHEY, CDR2 SMNVEV (reference sequence). This CDR3 region has 13 residues. Trimming took 3 bases from V and 4 from J, leaving 9 bases between them. The CDR3 DNA follows: TGTGCCAGCAGTTTTCCAGGGTCAGAGACCCAGTACTTC. It specifies CASSFPGSETQYF.

V is TRBV6-1 and J is TRBJ2-7; no definite D call. V was pared by 5 bases and J by 0 bases, with 20 bases between. Per the germline V gene, CDR1 is MNHNS and CDR2 is SASEGT. The CDR3 extends over 17 amino acids. CDR3 nucleotide sequence: TGTGCCAGCAGTCTCAACCGACTCCGGATAAGCTCCTACGAGCAGTACTTC. This codes for CASSLNRLRISSYEQYF.

This clonotype was observed a few times. This may be a read error: a much more frequent sequence differs by one nucleotide. J is TRBJ2-7 and V is TRBV28; a possible D gene is TRBD1 (5 bases). CDR3 length equals 15 residues. Per germline, CDR1 MDHEN and CDR2 SYDVKM. DNA of the CDR3: TGTGCCAGCAGTAGCTACCGGCAGGGATCCTACGGGCAGTACTTC. This codes for CASSSYRQGSYGQYF.

This clonotype was recorded at least ten times. DNA for the CDR3: TGTGCCTGGAACAGGGGCAATCAGCCCCAGCATTTT. Translated: CAWNRGNQPQHF. This chain connects TRBV30 to TRBJ1-5; TRBD1 is a possible D gene (6 bases). Germline V lookup: CDR1 GTSNPN, CDR2 SVGIG (reference sequence). V lost 4 bases, J lost 2 bases, and 6 bases lay in between. This CDR3 is built from 12 residues.

This clonotype was counted between two and nine times. The chain recombines TRBV2 with TRBJ2-1, with 11 nucleotides matching TRBD2. Per the germline V gene, CDR1 is SNHLY and CDR2 is FYNNEI. The trim removed 5 bases at V and 4 bases at J, leaving 10 bases unmatched. The CDR3 extends over 17 amino acids. For the CDR3, the DNA is TGTGCCAGCAGTCCTTTACTAGCGGGGGCCCCTTACAATGAGCAGTTCTTC. Translated: CASSPLLAGAPYNEQFF.

This clonotype was counted at least ten times. The gene calls are TRBV9 and TRBJ2-3; D may be TRBD2 (7 bases). Germline CDR1 and CDR2: SGDLS and YYNGEE. V was shortened by 0 bases and J by 2 bases, with 16 bases between the two germline ends. The CDR3 length is 17 residues. In nucleotides, the CDR3 is TGTGCCAGCAGCGTAGGGGGGGGCGCGGCACACACAGATACGCAGTATTTT. Encoded protein: CASSVGGGAAHTDTQYF.

This clonotype is a singleton in its sample. The CDR3 sequence: CASATRPHDEQFF. As DNA, the CDR3 is TGTGCCAGCGCGACTAGACCTCACGATGAGCAGTTCTTC. The chain joins TRBV2 to TRBJ2-1, with a possible D match to TRBD2 (6 bases). The CDR3 covers 13 residues. The germline CDR1 and CDR2 sequences are SNHLY and FYNNEI. V dropped 8 bases and J dropped 8 bases, with 16 bases sitting between them.

V gene TRBV15 combines with J gene TRBJ1-4; D is ambiguous. Germline V gene lookup returns CDR1 LNHNV and CDR2 YYDKDF (reference sequence). The V gene lost 3 bases and the J gene lost 8 bases, with 16 bases spanning the gap. The CDR3 totals 15 residues. For the CDR3, the DNA is TGTGCCACCAGCAGCTTGTCCCAGCTTCGGGAAAAACTGTTTTTT. It encodes CATSSLSQLREKLFF. The full variable domain, with the rest looked up from reference TRBV15 and TRBJ1-4, is DAMVIQNPRYQVTQFGKPVTLSCSQTLNHNVMYWYQQKSSQAPKLLFHYYDKDFNNEADTPDNFQSRRPNTSFCFLDIRSPGLGDTAMYLCATSSLSQLREKLFFGSGTQLSVL.

This clonotype occurred a few times. The junction shows a germline mismatch at one end, possibly a read error. The chain links TRBV7-7 to TRBJ2-2; a possible D gene is TRBD2 (6 bases). This CDR3 has 19 residues. Germline CDR1 SSHAT, CDR2 FNYEAQ (reference sequence). This CDR3 is CASSRRAVPDYQSPGELFF. CDR3 bases: TGTGCTAGCAGCCGAAGAGCTGTCCCGGACTATCAGTCACCCGGGGAGCTGTTTTTT.

This clonotype occurred a few times. J is TRBJ1-2 and V is TRBV4-1; no clear D gene. Trimming stripped 3 bases from V and 0 bases from J, with 11 bases between. The CDR3 runs 15 residues. The germline V gene has CDR1 MGHRA and CDR2 YSYEKL. CDR3 DNA sequence: TGCGCCAGCAGCCAGAATCAGGCTACTAACTATGGCTACACCTTC. This sequence encodes CASSQNQATNYGYTF.

This clonotype was found many times. The genes are TRBV3-1 and TRBJ2-2; 9 bases agree with TRBD1. Germline V gives CDR1 LGHDT, CDR2 YNNKEL (reference sequence). With V trimmed by 4 bases and J by 6 bases, 9 bases remained unmatched. The CDR3 extends over 16 amino acids. The CDR3 DNA reads TGTGCCAGCAGCCGTCCCGGGACAGGGTCGTCCGGGGAGCTGTTTTTT. It is translated as CASSRPGTGSSGELFF.

V and J are TRBV30 and TRBJ2-5; TRBD2 is a possible D gene (7 bases). The CDR3 is made up of 17 amino acids. With 4 bases removed from V and 8 bases from J, the gap between germline ends came to 29 bases. Germline V gene lookup returns CDR1 GTSNPN and CDR2 SVGIG (reference sequence). The CDR3 loop is CAWTEGGDPGPYETQYF. CDR3 bases: TGTGCCTGGACCGAAGGGGGGGATCCGGGACCCTATGAAACCCAGTACTTC.

The chain has TRBV29-1 and TRBJ2-6; D is unclear. This CDR3 is 14 amino acids long. The V gene lost 1 base and the J gene lost 4 bases, with 8 bases spanning the gap. CDR1 SQVTM and CDR2 ANQGSEA come from the germline V gene. This CDR3 reads CSVEAGSGANVLTF. For the CDR3, the DNA is TGCAGCGTTGAAGCTGGTTCAGGGGCCAACGTCCTGACTTTC.